The 28 T cell receptor beta chains below were found in one sample sequenced in a study of shared clonotypes between healthy human individuals. The table came from immunoSEQ multiplex PCR; TCRdb's copy has only in-frame clones and leaves some out. The sample has hundreds of thousands of clones, less than 80% seen once. The sequenced material came from memory CD4+ T cells sorted from blood. Subset denoted: CD45RA-negative fraction. Receptor source: a woman in her 30s in good health.

The V gene is TRBV28, the J gene TRBJ2-4; 16 bases match TRBD2. This CDR3 has 19 amino acids. V shed 2 bases, J shed 1 base, and the junction held 5 bases outside the gene matches. In germline, CDR1 is MDHEN, CDR2 SYDVKM. CDR3 nucleotides: TGTGCCAGCAGTTTAGGGACTAGCGGGAGGGCCGGGGCCAAAAACATTCAGTACTTC. Encoded protein: CASSLGTSGRAGAKNIQYF.

The rearrangement uses TRBV28 and TRBJ1-5; no firm D call. The CDR3 loop spans 11 amino acids. Trimming removed 5 bases at V and 4 bases at J, with 3 bases between. The germline V gene has CDR1 MDHEN and CDR2 SYDVKM. The CDR3 coding sequence is TGTGCCAGCAGTCATAATCAGCCCCAGCATTTT. Protein sequence: CASSHNQPQHF.

This clone was counted a single time. The chain has TRBV6-5 and TRBJ2-2; D is tentatively TRBD1 or TRBD2 (7 bases each). The CDR3 sequence is 14 residues long. V lost 7 bases, J lost 7 bases, and 16 bases lay in between. Germline V gene sequence: CDR1 MNHEY, CDR2 SVGAGI. DNA of the CDR3: TGTGCCAGCAACCTACAGGGGAGGGACGGGGAGCTGTTTTTT. Protein product: CASNLQGRDGELFF.

The chain joins TRBV7-2 to TRBJ2-5; D not certain. This CDR3 is built from 12 residues. V was pared by 5 bases and J by 6 bases, with 10 bases between. CDR1 SGHTA and CDR2 FQGNSA come from the germline V gene. The CDR3 DNA reads TGTGCCAGCAGCACAAGAATAAAGACCCAGTACTTC. Translation gives CASSTRIKTQYF. Combining the CDR3 with reference TRBV7-2 and TRBJ2-5 gives the whole variable domain GAGVSQSPSNKVTEKGKDVELRCDPISGHTALYWYRQSLGQGLEFLIYFQGNSAPDKSGLPSDRFSAERTGGSVSTLTIQRTQQEDSAVYLCASSTRIKTQYFGPGTRLLVL.

This chain uses TRBV11-2 with TRBJ2-1; D is unresolved. This CDR3 spans 13 amino acids. Germline V gene sequence: CDR1 SGHAT, CDR2 FQNNGV. Trimming took 5 bases from V and 5 from J, leaving 10 bases between them. For the CDR3, the DNA is TGTGCCAGCAGCGTAATTACGGACAATGAGCAGTTCTTC. Its protein is CASSVITDNEQFF.

This clone has at least ten counts. The chain recombines TRBV10-1 with TRBJ2-5; D gene ambiguous. CDR1 is WNHNN, CDR2 SYGVQD, per germline (reference sequence). Trimming shortened V by 3 bases and J by 1 base, and 6 bases separated the two germline ends. The CDR3 contains 13 residues. CDR3 coding DNA: TGCGCCAGCAGTGACAACAGCCAAGAGACCCAGTACTTC. Amino acid sequence: CASSDNSQETQYF.

This sequence joins TRBV28 and TRBJ2-7; tentative D call: TRBD1 (6 bases). Germline CDR1 is MDHEN and CDR2 is SYDVKM. CDR3 length: 13 amino acids. Between the trimmed V and J ends, which lost 6 bases and 0 bases, there was a span of 9 bases. CDR3 sequence: CASRTGFSYEQYF. The CDR3 DNA sequence: TGTGCCAGCAGAACAGGGTTCTCCTACGAGCAGTACTTC.

The chain employs TRBV6-6 and TRBJ2-3, with D tentatively TRBD1 (5 bases). Per germline, CDR1 MNHNY and CDR2 SVGAGI (reference sequence). Between the trimmed V and J ends, which lost 6 bases and 4 bases, there was a span of 8 bases. This CDR3 contains 12 residues. This chain's CDR3 is CASRQGSDTQYF. In DNA form, the CDR3 reads TGTGCCAGCAGGCAGGGTTCAGATACGCAGTATTTT.

The rearrangement links TRBV6-1 to TRBJ1-1, with TRBD1 identical over 7 bases. J was trimmed by 7 bases and V by 3 bases; bases with no gene match: 8. The CDR3 runs to 14 residues. Germline CDR1 MNHNS, CDR2 SASEGT. The CDR3 coding sequence is TGTGCCAGCAGTGAGACAGGGAAGGTTATTGAAGCTTTCTTT. Protein product: CASSETGKVIEAFF.

The chain uses TRBV4-1 and TRBJ1-1; the D gene is possibly TRBD1 (5 bases). Trimming removed 3 bases at V and 3 bases at J, with 20 bases between. Germline assignment: CDR1 MGHRA and CDR2 YSYEKL. This CDR3 contains 17 residues. Here the CDR3 reads CASSQGTDLAGDTEAFF. CDR3 DNA: TGCGCCAGCAGCCAGGGGACGGATTTGGCCGGGGACACTGAAGCTTTCTTT.

The CDR3 spells CASSDWTGVSQPQHF. CDR3 DNA sequence: TGTGCCAGCAGCGACTGGACAGGGGTCAGTCAGCCCCAGCATTTT. V and J are TRBV6-1 and TRBJ1-5; 9 nucleotides line up with TRBD1. Germline assignment: CDR1 MNHNS and CDR2 SASEGT. The CDR3 extends over 15 amino acids. Losses at the gene ends were 6 bases for V and 6 bases for J; bases not matched to a gene: 9.

The genes are TRBV5-8 and TRBJ2-2; D is undetermined. The germline V gene has CDR1 SGHTS and CDR2 YDEGEE. V lost 0 bases and J 2 bases, leaving 5 bases between the germline ends. The CDR3 runs to 14 residues. DNA of the CDR3: TGTGCCAGCAGCTTGGGACGAAACACCGGGGAGCTGTTTTTT. This encodes CASSLGRNTGELFF.

V gene TRBV27 combines with J gene TRBJ2-7; a weak D match, TRBD1 (5 bases). The V and J ends lost 4 bases and 6 bases respectively, with 13 bases between them. Germline CDR1 is MNHEY and CDR2 is SMNVEV (reference sequence). CDR3 length equals 13 residues. CDR3 sequence reads: CASSSATGLEQYF. The CDR3, as DNA: TGTGCCAGCAGTTCCGCCACAGGCCTCGAGCAGTACTTC.

The sample holds one count of this clone. The CDR3 here is CASSLDTADTQYF. The CDR3 region has the DNA TGTGCCAGCAGCTTAGATACAGCAGATACGCAGTATTTT. The V and J genes are TRBV7-9 and TRBJ2-3; D is uncertain. Germline CDR1 and CDR2: SEHNR and FQNEAQ (reference sequence). The CDR3 contains 13 residues. The V end lost 1 base, the J end lost 4 bases, and 6 bases lay between the germline ends.

The V and J genes are TRBV5-5 and TRBJ2-5; no reliable D call. Per germline, CDR1 SGHKS and CDR2 YYEKEE (reference sequence). The CDR3 is made up of 12 amino acids. The germline V and J ends were trimmed by 3 bases and 5 bases, with 8 bases remaining between them. The CDR3 DNA sequence: TGTGCCAGCAGCTCTGATGCGGAGACCCAGTACTTC. This encodes CASSSDAETQYF.

This chain joins TRBV2 and TRBJ2-7, with a possible D match to TRBD1 (5 bases). Germline-derived CDR1 and CDR2 are SNHLY and FYNNEI. The germline V and J ends were trimmed by 7 bases and 3 bases, with 13 bases remaining between them. The CDR3 has 13 amino acids. CDR3 sequence reads: CASNPDTFYEQYF. For the CDR3, the DNA is TGTGCCAGCAACCCGGACACCTTCTACGAGCAGTACTTC.

V and J are TRBV27 and TRBJ2-5; D perhaps matches TRBD2 (6 bases). Trimming left V 1 base short and J 4 bases short, with 7 bases between. The length of the CDR3 is 13 residues. CDR1 and CDR2 from the germline V gene are MNHEY and SMNVEV (reference sequence). The CDR3, as DNA: TGTGCCAGCAGTTTATGGAGGGGAGAGACCCAGTACTTC. Protein: CASSLWRGETQYF.

This chain links TRBV10-1 with TRBJ2-7; TRBD2 matches 13 bases. V lost 6 bases, J lost 7 bases, and 6 bases stayed unmatched. The CDR3 has 14 residues. CDR1 is WNHNN and CDR2 is SYGVQD in the germline V gene (reference sequence). CDR3 in amino acids: CASREGLAGLEQYF. The CDR3 nucleotides are TGCGCCAGCAGAGAGGGACTAGCGGGACTGGAGCAGTACTTC.

This clone was observed a handful of times. The rearrangement joins TRBV27 to TRBJ2-5; 9 bases match TRBD2. There are 17 residues in the CDR3. Per germline, CDR1 MNHEY and CDR2 SMNVEV (reference sequence). V gave up 3 bases and J gave up 5 bases; unmatched junction bases: 13. The chain's CDR3 is CASSLEEGREGSETQYF. CDR3 bases: TGTGCCAGCAGTTTGGAAGAAGGGCGGGAGGGAAGTGAGACCCAGTACTTC.

This chain uses TRBV28 with TRBJ1-1, with TRBD1 matching over 9 bases. V was clipped by 6 bases and J by 5 bases; unmatched bases: 7. The germline CDR1 and CDR2 sequences are MDHEN and SYDVKM. The CDR3 consists of 14 residues. The chain's CDR3 is CASRYRGQRTEAFF. The CDR3, as DNA: TGTGCCAGCAGATACAGGGGGCAGCGAACTGAAGCTTTCTTT.

This chain connects TRBV9 to TRBJ2-5, with D tentatively TRBD1 or TRBD2 (5 bases each). Per germline, CDR1 SGDLS and CDR2 YYNGEE. CDR3 size: 13 residues. V was trimmed by 5 bases and J by 5 bases, leaving 13 bases between them. CDR3 region: CASRPQGEETQYF. In nucleotides, the CDR3 is TGTGCCAGCAGACCTCAGGGAGAGGAGACCCAGTACTTC.

This clone has only a few counts. The V gene is TRBV9, the J gene TRBJ2-5; perhaps D is TRBD1 or TRBD2 (5 bases each). V shed 0 bases and J shed 0 bases, with 12 bases lying between them. The CDR3 loop spans 16 amino acids. Germline V lookup: CDR1 SGDLS, CDR2 YYNGEE. As DNA, the CDR3 is TGTGCCAGCAGCGTAGCATACGGGACCTACCAAGAGACCCAGTACTTC. Translated: CASSVAYGTYQETQYF.

The V call is TRBV14, the J call TRBJ2-1; 9 bases line up with TRBD2. With V trimmed by 5 bases and J by 6 bases, 8 bases remained unmatched. Germline assignment: CDR1 SGHDN and CDR2 FVKESK. The CDR3 loop spans 15 amino acids. CDR3: CASSSKLAGANEQFF. The CDR3 DNA follows: TGTGCCAGCAGCTCTAAACTAGCGGGTGCCAATGAGCAGTTCTTC.

The rearrangement links TRBV11-3 to TRBJ2-1; D gene uncertain. The CDR3 loop spans 14 amino acids. V dropped 4 bases and J dropped 8 bases, with 15 bases sitting between them. The germline V gene has CDR1 SGHNT and CDR2 YENEEA. The CDR3, as DNA: TGTGCCAGCAGCTCCGGGCCCCCGGACGATGAGCAGTTCTTC. This codes for CASSSGPPDDEQFF.

The J gene is TRBJ1-1, the V gene TRBV7-8; D is unclear. The V gene lost 7 bases and the J gene lost 1 base, with 10 bases spanning the gap. CDR3 length: 13 residues. From germline, CDR1 is SGHVS and CDR2 FQNEAQ. The CDR3 DNA reads as TGTGCCAGCACCCTAGGGTCGAACACTGAAGCTTTCTTT. Its protein product is CASTLGSNTEAFF.

This clone was counted a single time. This chain links TRBV11-2 with TRBJ2-3; D unclear. Looked up from germline, CDR1 is SGHAT and CDR2 is FQNNGV. Between the trimmed V and J ends, which lost 0 bases and 2 bases, there was a span of 15 bases. The CDR3 runs 17 residues. The CDR3 DNA reads as TGTGCCAGCAGCTTAGATGGGTGGCTAGAAGACACAGATACGCAGTATTTT. This sequence encodes CASSLDGWLEDTDTQYF.

The chain uses TRBV5-1 and TRBJ2-7, with a tentative D call TRBD2 (6 bases). The V gene lost 0 bases and the J gene lost 6 bases, with 34 bases spanning the gap. Germline-derived CDR1 and CDR2 are SGHRS and YFSETQ. This CDR3 is built from 21 residues. CDR3 bases: TGCGCCAGCAGCTTGGTGCGGGGAGGCGCTCCGGCGGGACTTCCCCTTTCCGAGCAGTACTTC. Protein product: CASSLVRGGAPAGLPLSEQYF.

This clone appeared a few times. The chain employs TRBV30 and TRBJ2-7; the match to TRBD1 covers 7 bases. The V segment lost 6 bases and the J segment 7 bases; nucleotides outside the gene matches: 12. Germline V gene lookup returns CDR1 GTSNPN and CDR2 SVGIG (reference sequence). This CDR3 region has 13 residues. The CDR3 loop reads CACSRTQTGEQYF. In DNA, the CDR3 is TGTGCCTGCTCGCGGACTCAGACAGGGGAGCAGTACTTC. Full variable domain (outside the CDR3, taken from reference TRBV30 and TRBJ2-7): SQTIHQWPATLVQPVGSPLSLECTVEGTSNPNLYWYRQAAGRGLQLLFYSVGIGQISSEVPQNLSASRPQDRQFILSSKKLLLSDSGFYLCACSRTQTGEQYFGPGTRLTVT.